What follows are 21 T cell receptor beta chains derived from one specimen sequenced in a study of T cells after yellow fever vaccination. Using its own MiXCR run on the 5' RACE reads, TCRdb lists one record per CDR3 protein. Among a few hundred thousand distinct CDR3 sequences listed, 8% to 9.5% were seen once. Sequencing was performed on PBMCs, taken more than 35 days after the first yellow fever vaccination. These receptors all come from a man aged 18-30 years who received the YFV17D yellow fever vaccine.

The chain has TRBV24-1 and TRBJ1-1; D uncertain. This CDR3 is 13 amino acids long. Germline V gene sequence: CDR1 KGHDR, CDR2 SFDVKD. V was trimmed by 5 bases and J by 2 bases, leaving 8 bases between them. In nucleotides, the CDR3 is TGTGCCACCAGTGGGGAGCGAAACACTGAAGCTTTCTTT. As protein: CATSGERNTEAFF.

The V gene is TRBV2, the J gene TRBJ2-2; D unresolved. The CDR3 contains 12 residues. V was clipped by 4 bases and J by 8 bases, with 8 bases between them. Germline-derived CDR1 and CDR2 are SNHLY and FYNNEI. Written as DNA, the CDR3 is TGTGCCAGCAGTGCCCCAACAGGGGAGCTGTTTTTT. It is translated as CASSAPTGELFF. Combining the CDR3 with reference TRBV2 and TRBJ2-2 gives the whole variable domain EPEVTQTPSHQVTQMGQEVILRCVPISNHLYFYWYRQILGQKVEFLVSFYNNEISEKSEIFDDQFSVERPDGSNFTLKIRSTKLEDSAMYFCASSAPTGELFFGEGSRLTVL.

The chain uses TRBV16 and TRBJ1-2; a possible D gene is TRBD1 (6 bases). The CDR3 has 14 residues. Looked up from germline, CDR1 is KGHSY and CDR2 is FQNENV. Trimming took off 3 bases at V and 4 bases at J, with 12 bases between the two ends. CDR3: CASSHGQGLYGYTF. The CDR3 DNA sequence: TGTGCCAGCAGCCATGGGCAGGGGCTCTATGGCTACACCTTC. Filled out from reference TRBV16 and TRBJ1-2, the complete variable domain reads GEEVAQTPKHLVRGEGQKAKLYCAPIKGHSYVFWYQQVLKNEFKFLISFQNENVFDETGMPKERFSAKCLPNSPCSLEIQATKLEDSAVYFCASSHGQGLYGYTFGSGTRLTVV.

This clonotype was detected only a few times. The chain joins TRBV7-2 to TRBJ2-1, with D hard to call. The CDR3 covers 14 residues. Trimming left V 7 bases short and J 5 bases short, with 15 bases between. Looked up from germline, CDR1 is SGHTA and CDR2 is FQGNSA. Here the CDR3 reads CASTPTSVHNEQFF. In DNA, the CDR3 is TGTGCCAGCACTCCTACATCGGTTCACAATGAGCAGTTCTTC.

This clonotype was observed a handful of times. This sequence joins TRBV4-3 and TRBJ1-5; no definite D call. CDR1 and CDR2 (germline): LGHNA, YSLEER. Between the trimmed V and J ends, which lost 2 bases and 0 bases, there was a span of 8 bases. This CDR3 has 15 residues. As DNA, the CDR3 is TGCGCCAGCAGCCAATCATGGGTTAGCAATCAGCCCCAGCATTTT. It specifies CASSQSWVSNQPQHF.

This clonotype was detected only a few times. This chain links TRBV7-9 with TRBJ1-1; D unresolved. V was trimmed by 4 bases and J by 1 base, leaving 10 bases between them. The CDR3 has 14 amino acids. Germline assignment: CDR1 SEHNR and CDR2 FQNEAQ (reference sequence). The CDR3 bases are TGTGCCAGCAGCTCCACCGTCCAGAACACTGAAGCTTTCTTT. Amino acid sequence: CASSSTVQNTEAFF.

Many counts were recorded for this clonotype. This chain connects TRBV2 to TRBJ2-2; the match to TRBD2 covers 7 bases. J was trimmed by 4 bases and V by 7 bases; bases with no gene match: 6. This CDR3 is built from 14 residues. Germline CDR1 SNHLY, CDR2 FYNNEI. CDR3 nucleotides: TGTGCCAGCACCAGGGAGGGGACCACCGGGGAGCTGTTTTTT. Its protein is CASTREGTTGELFF.

The V call is TRBV12-3 or TRBV12-4, the J call TRBJ2-6; the D is unclear. The CDR3 spans 14 residues. The V end lost 8 bases, the J end lost 0 bases, and 8 bases lay between the germline ends. Here the CDR3 reads CASGILSGANVLTF. CDR3 bases: TGTGCCAGCGGAATTCTCTCTGGGGCCAACGTCCTGACTTTC.

The V and J genes are TRBV5-5 and TRBJ2-7, with D possibly matching TRBD2 (5 bases). Germline V gene lookup returns CDR1 SGHKS and CDR2 YYEKEE (reference sequence). The CDR3 is 14 amino acids. V was pared by 2 bases and J by 5 bases, with 14 bases between. The CDR3 is CASSFSGIGNEQYV. The DNA for the CDR3 is TGTGCCAGCAGCTTTTCGGGGATCGGCAACGAGCAGTACGTC.

The chain couples TRBV5-1 to TRBJ2-6, with 12 nucleotides matching TRBD2. The CDR3 runs to 18 residues. After removal of 6 bases from V and 0 bases from J, the junction contained 7 bases not matched to a gene. CDR1 and CDR2 from the germline V gene are SGHRS and YFSETQ. CDR3 in DNA: TGCGCCAGCACCTACGGACTAGCGGGGTCCTCTGGGGCCAACGTCCTGACTTTC. It codes for CASTYGLAGSSGANVLTF.

This rearrangement joins TRBV20-1 to TRBJ2-2, with TRBD1 matching over 10 bases. CDR3 length equals 14 residues. Trimming cost V 5 bases and J 4 bases; bases outside gene matches: 4. The germline V gene encodes CDR1 DFQATT and CDR2 SNEGSKA (reference sequence). CDR3 in DNA: TGCAGTGCTCCCGGGACAGGGGTCACCGGGGAGCTGTTTTTT. Protein: CSAPGTGVTGELFF.

This clonotype was picked up a small number of times. V and J are TRBV18 and TRBJ2-3, with D possibly matching TRBD2 (7 bases). Germline lookup yields CDR1 KGHSH and CDR2 LQKENI. The CDR3 has 15 amino acids. V shed 3 bases and J shed 7 bases, with 17 bases lying between them. The CDR3 sequence is CASSPAPGGAYTQYF. The DNA for the CDR3 is TGTGCCAGCTCACCCGCCCCTGGGGGGGCGTATACGCAGTATTTT.

This clonotype was counted between two and nine times. The V gene is TRBV6-2 or TRBV6-3, the J gene TRBJ2-7, with 9 bases lining up with TRBD1. Germline loops: CDR1 MNHEY, CDR2 SVGEGT. The length of the CDR3 is 14 residues. J was trimmed by 6 bases and V by 4 bases; bases with no gene match: 7. The CDR3 DNA follows: TGTGCCAGCAGTTTGACAGGGGGTGGCCTCGAGCAGTACGTC. It translates to CASSLTGGGLEQYV.

This clonotype was observed a few times. This chain connects TRBV7-9 to TRBJ1-1; D gene ambiguous. This CDR3 has 13 amino acids. Trimming took off 1 base at V and 5 bases at J, with 8 bases between the two ends. The germline V gene has CDR1 SEHNR and CDR2 FQNEAQ (reference sequence). DNA for the CDR3: TGTGCCAGCAGCTTAGAAATCCTAACTGAAGCTTTCTTT. Amino acids: CASSLEILTEAFF.

This clonotype was found a few times. The chain combines TRBV5-6 with TRBJ2-1; 7 bases line up with TRBD1. Germline V gene lookup returns CDR1 SGHDT and CDR2 YYEEEE. The ends lost 2 bases at V and 5 bases at J; junction bases unmatched: 10. The CDR3 is 16 residues long. The CDR3 bases are TGTGCCAGCAGCTTTCATCCGACAGGGATCAACAATGAGCAGTTCTTC. Encoded protein: CASSFHPTGINNEQFF.

The chain carries TRBV7-2 and TRBJ2-5; D unclear. The V gene's germline CDR1 is SGHTA and CDR2 FQGNSA. The CDR3 has 14 amino acids. Trimming took off 1 base at V and 5 bases at J, with 11 bases between the two ends. Written as DNA, the CDR3 is TGTGCCAGCAGCTTAGAAGCCCGGGTTGAGACCCAGTACTTC. It yields the protein CASSLEARVETQYF.

The chain combines TRBV28 with TRBJ1-6; a possible D gene is TRBD1 (6 bases). Germline V gene lookup returns CDR1 MDHEN and CDR2 SYDVKM. The CDR3 runs to 15 residues. V was trimmed by 6 bases and J by 0 bases, leaving 9 bases between them. CDR3 amino acids: CASRSGASYNSPLHF. CDR3 DNA sequence: TGTGCCAGCAGATCGGGGGCCTCCTATAATTCACCCCTCCACTTT.

This clonotype has only a few counts. The CDR3 region is CASSQTVQRTDTQYF. The CDR3 nucleotides read TGTGCCAGCAGCCAAACCGTCCAACGCACAGATACGCAGTATTTT. V is TRBV7-3 and J is TRBJ2-3; D call uncertain. From germline, CDR1 is SGHTA and CDR2 FQGTGA. This CDR3 region has 15 residues. With 5 bases removed from V and 1 base from J, the gap between germline ends came to 13 bases.

This clonotype was counted a few times. The chain is built from TRBV19 and TRBJ2-4; no clear D. This CDR3 has 11 amino acids. Trimming cost V 7 bases and J 9 bases, with 10 bases left between them. Germline CDR1 reads LNHDA; CDR2 reads SQIVND (reference sequence). The CDR3 DNA is TGTGCCAGTACCCTCGGGTCCATTCAGTACTTC. This translates into CASTLGSIQYF.

This chain uses TRBV10-1 with TRBJ2-1, with D perhaps matching TRBD2 (7 bases). This CDR3 contains 13 residues. The ends were cut back, 4 bases at V and 5 bases at J, with 9 bases in the middle. In germline, CDR1 is WNHNN, CDR2 SYGVQD (reference sequence). This CDR3 is CASSGGGNNEQFF. CDR3 sequence (DNA): TGCGCCAGCAGTGGCGGGGGCAACAATGAGCAGTTCTTC.

This clonotype appeared a few times. This sequence joins TRBV6-1 and TRBJ1-1, with D unresolved. Trimming cost V 8 bases and J 0 bases, with 16 bases left between them. Germline-derived CDR1 and CDR2 are MNHNS and SASEGT. The CDR3 is 15 amino acids. CDR3 sequence: CASGFRASLNTEAFF. The CDR3 nucleotides read TGTGCCAGCGGGTTCCGGGCTAGCTTGAACACTGAAGCTTTCTTT.